This TCR beta chain was captured by sequencing in a study of cytomegalovirus exposure and HLA in healthy donors. There are 14 residues in the CDR3. Trimming cost V 3 bases and J 4 bases; bases outside gene matches: 3. From germline, CDR1 is KGHSH and CDR2 LQKENI. Produced via immunoSEQ multiplex PCR; TCRdb's table is partial and in-frame only. The data contain fewer than 400,000 clones, roughly 86% of them singletons. The sequence was obtained from a young man in good health and CMV-seronegative. What was sequenced was PBMCs. J is TRBJ2-7 and V is TRBV18, with 10 bases aligning to TRBD2. CDR3 in amino acids: CASSPGLAAYEQYF. The CDR3 DNA sequence: TGTGCCAGCTCACCCGGACTAGCGGCTTACGAGCAGTACTTC. Full variable domain (outside the CDR3, taken from reference TRBV18 and TRBJ2-7): NAGVMQNPRHLVRRRGQEARLRCSPMKGHSHVYWYRQLPEEGLKFMVYLQKENIIDESGMPKERFSAEFPKEGPSILRIQQVVRGDSAAYFCASSPGLAAYEQYFGPGTRLTVT.